This T cell receptor (beta chain) was observed in a study of blood T cell repertoires in COVID-19. Across the whole study: Nucleic acid was either cDNA or gDNA, and it came from T cells, B-cell-depleted T cells, or PBMCs.

Germline values: CDR1 MNHEY, CDR2 SMNVEV (reference sequence). The CDR3 is 14 amino acids. The V gene lost 10 bases and the J gene lost 8 bases, with 18 bases spanning the gap. The method was immunoSEQ multiplex PCR; TCRdb's version includes in-frame clones alone and lacks a portion of them. Of over 130,000 clones in the sample, around 82% were seen once. Across about two dozen US areas, participants ranged in age from roughly 18 to 95 years. Cohort placement rested on clinical history that participants reported themselves. The origin of this receptor is a man in his forties or fifties in a cohort exposed to, infected with or recovered from COVID-19 (not recorded which). The chain uses TRBV27 and TRBJ1-6, with D perhaps TRBD1 (5 bases). The specimen sequenced was PBMCs or T cells enriched from blood (not recorded which). The CDR3 loop reads CATRQSERDSPLHF. CDR3 sequence (DNA): TGTGCCACCCGACAGTCGGAAAGGGATTCACCCCTCCACTTT.